Below are 29 T cell receptor beta chains sequenced from a single sample in a study of shared clonotypes between healthy human individuals. Profiling relied on immunoSEQ multiplex PCR, and the TCRdb table lists in-frame clones only, not all of them. The profile shows approximately 1.5 million clones, approximately 98.5% of them singletons. Sequencing input: naive CD4+ T cells sorted from blood. Subset defined: CD45RA+ positively selected. These receptors all come from a young man in good health.

Regarding this clone: The sample holds other DNA sequences that translate to the same CDR3. The chain is built from TRBV18 and TRBJ2-3; D not resolved. CDR1 KGHSH and CDR2 LQKENI come from the germline V gene. This CDR3 region has 12 residues. Trimming took 1 base from V and 6 from J, leaving 5 bases between them. CDR3 DNA sequence: TGTGCCAGCTCACCACTCCCCGATACGCAGTATTTT. It specifies CASSPLPDTQYF.

The CDR3 bases are TGCGCCAGCAGCGTCCAACCTCAGGACACTGAAGCTTTCTTT. This sequence encodes CASSVQPQDTEAFF. The gene calls are TRBV5-1 and TRBJ1-1; D remains unclear. There are 14 residues in the CDR3. V shed 4 bases and J shed 3 bases, with 13 bases lying between them. The germline CDR1 and CDR2 sequences are SGHRS and YFSETQ. The complete variable domain, with remaining parts taken from reference TRBV5-1 and TRBJ1-1, reads KAGVTQTPRYLIKTRGQQVTLSCSPISGHRSVSWYQQTPGQGLQFLFEYFSETQRNKGNFPGRFSGRQFSNSRSEMNVSTLELGDSALYLCASSVQPQDTEAFFGQGTRLTVV.

V is TRBV5-1 and J is TRBJ1-2, with 12 bases fitting TRBD1. V lost 4 bases and J lost 2; bases outside the gene matches: 3. The CDR3 covers 15 residues. Germline V CDR1 and CDR2: SGHRS, YFSETQ. The CDR3 coding sequence is TGCGCCAGCAGCCAGGGGACAGGGGGCAACTATGGCTACACCTTC. Its translation: CASSQGTGGNYGYTF.

CDR3 amino acids: CASSLGTVDSNQPQHF. CDR3 coding DNA: TGTGCCAGCTCACTTGGGACAGTCGATAGCAATCAGCCCCAGCATTTT. The chain has TRBV18 and TRBJ1-5, with 7 bases lining up with TRBD1. V lost 4 bases and J lost 0; bases outside the gene matches: 6. CDR1 KGHSH and CDR2 LQKENI come from the germline V gene. This CDR3 is built from 16 residues.

The rearrangement links TRBV6-6 to TRBJ2-7, with TRBD1 matching over 11 bases. Germline V gives CDR1 MNHNY, CDR2 SVGAGI (reference sequence). Losses at the gene ends were 3 bases for V and 6 bases for J; bases not matched to a gene: 7. The CDR3 is 15 residues long. CDR3 loop: CASSYRDRGIGEQYF. The CDR3 region has the DNA TGTGCCAGCAGTTATAGGGACAGGGGGATCGGCGAGCAGTACTTC.

This clone was observed once. The chain links TRBV19 to TRBJ2-3; D is possibly TRBD2 (6 bases). V lost 7 bases, J lost 4 bases, and 18 bases lay in between. Germline CDR1 reads LNHDA; CDR2 reads SQIVND (reference sequence). The CDR3 consists of 15 residues. The CDR3 nucleotides read TGTGCCAGTAAGGATCGCGGAGGGTTTGCAGATACGCAGTATTTT. Translated, it gives CASKDRGGFADTQYF.

This rearrangement joins TRBV9 to TRBJ2-1; D not certain. In germline, CDR1 is SGDLS, CDR2 YYNGEE. The V gene lost 1 base and the J gene lost 5 bases, with 10 bases spanning the gap. This CDR3 has 14 residues. The CDR3 DNA reads TGTGCCAGCAGCGTAACCCCATTAAACAATGAGCAGTTCTTC. Its translation: CASSVTPLNNEQFF. The full variable domain, rest sourced from reference TRBV9 and TRBJ2-1, is DSGVTQTPKHLITATGQRVTLRCSPRSGDLSVYWYQQSLDQGLQFLIQYYNGEERAKGNILERFSAQQFPDLHSELNLSSLELGDSALYFCASSVTPLNNEQFFGPGTRLTVL.

The rearrangement uses TRBV1 and TRBJ2-1; the D call in the table, TRBD2, was not verified against the DNA. TRBV1 is a known pseudogene. CDR3 length: 15 residues. CDR3 nucleotide sequence: TGCACCAGCAGCCGACGTACTAGCGTTTACAATGAGCAGTTCTTC. Encoded protein: CTSSRRTSVYNEQFF.

V usage is TRBV18 and J usage is TRBJ2-7, with D maybe TRBD2 (6 bases). The CDR3 totals 14 residues. Germline assignment: CDR1 KGHSH and CDR2 LQKENI. V lost 2 bases and J lost 7, with 15 bases in between. The CDR3 DNA follows: TGTGCCAGCTCACCAATAGCCGACCGGGAGGAGCAGTACTTC. This sequence encodes CASSPIADREEQYF. The entire variable domain, with the rest obtained from reference TRBV18 and TRBJ2-7, is as follows: NAGVMQNPRHLVRRRGQEARLRCSPMKGHSHVYWYRQLPEEGLKFMVYLQKENIIDESGMPKERFSAEFPKEGPSILRIQQVVRGDSAAYFCASSPIADREEQYFGPGTRLTVT.

This CDR3 is CASRRGQYQPQHF. CDR3 coding DNA: TGTGCCAGCAGGAGGGGACAGTATCAGCCCCAGCATTTT. V gene TRBV27 combines with J gene TRBJ1-5; TRBD1 matches 7 bases. After removal of 6 bases from V and 5 bases from J, the junction contained 4 bases not matched to a gene. Germline values: CDR1 MNHEY, CDR2 SMNVEV (reference sequence). The CDR3 is 13 amino acids.

This chain connects TRBV29-1 to TRBJ2-5; 7 nucleotides line up with TRBD2. This CDR3 is built from 14 residues. Germline lookup yields CDR1 SQVTM and CDR2 ANQGSEA. V was pared by 3 bases and J by 10 bases, with 14 bases of the junction left unmatched. CDR3 sequence reads: CSVDFATSRVDQYF. DNA of the CDR3: TGCAGCGTTGACTTTGCGACTAGCCGTGTGGACCAGTACTTC.

The CDR3 region has the DNA TGTGCCAGCAGCTTAGAAACAGGGGGCTATGGCTACACCTTC. Encoded protein: CASSLETGGYGYTF. J is TRBJ1-2 and V is TRBV7-2, with 8 bases identical to TRBD1. The V gene's germline CDR1 is SGHTA and CDR2 FQGNSA. V lost 1 base and J lost 4; bases outside the gene matches: 2. The CDR3 totals 14 residues.

The chain carries TRBV29-1 and TRBJ2-7, with a tentative D call TRBD1 (6 bases). V was pared by 7 bases and J by 5 bases, with 18 bases between. The CDR3 covers 13 residues. Per germline, CDR1 SQVTM and CDR2 ANQGSEA. CDR3 sequence: CSANQRGTHEQYF. Written as DNA, the CDR3 is TGCAGCGCTAACCAAAGGGGGACCCACGAGCAGTACTTC.

The V gene is TRBV18, the J gene TRBJ2-1; either TRBD1 or TRBD2 may supply D (5 bases each). The CDR3 has 12 residues. Trimming pared 8 bases from V and 7 bases from J, leaving 12 bases between. Per the germline V gene, CDR1 is KGHSH and CDR2 is LQKENI. The CDR3 loop is CASMTGGNEQFF. DNA for the CDR3: TGTGCCAGCATGACTGGGGGAAATGAGCAGTTCTTC.

The V call is TRBV7-9, the J call TRBJ1-4; D unclear. V dropped 7 bases and J dropped 8 bases, with 11 bases sitting between them. The CDR3 length is 12 residues. Germline lookup yields CDR1 SEHNR and CDR2 FQNEAQ (reference sequence). CDR3 bases: TGTGCCAGCACCTCGGCTCTGGAAAAACTGTTTTTT. This sequence encodes CASTSALEKLFF. The full variable domain, in which reference TRBV7-9 and TRBJ1-4 provide the parts outside the CDR3, is DTGVSQNPRHKITKRGQNVTFRCDPISEHNRLYWYRQTLGQGPEFLTYFQNEAQLEKSRLLSDRFSAERPKGSFSTLEIQRTEQGDSAMYLCASTSALEKLFFGSGTQLSVL.

This chain uses TRBV5-1 with TRBJ2-3; D remains unclear. The CDR3 is 19 residues long. Germline V lookup: CDR1 SGHRS, CDR2 YFSETQ. V shed 1 base and J shed 1 base, with 22 bases lying between them. The CDR3 region has the DNA TGCGCCAGCAGCTTGATCAAATCCTTCGCGAACTACCGCACAGATACGCAGTATTTT. As protein: CASSLIKSFANYRTDTQYF.

This chain connects TRBV7-9 to TRBJ2-7; D gene uncertain. V lost 3 bases and J lost 0, with 6 bases in between. The CDR3 runs 13 residues. Germline values: CDR1 SEHNR, CDR2 FQNEAQ (reference sequence). The CDR3 DNA is TGTGCCAGCAGCTTGCAGAACTCCTACGAGCAGTACTTC. It specifies CASSLQNSYEQYF.

This chain links TRBV28 with TRBJ2-7, with a possible D match to TRBD1 (6 bases). This CDR3 is 16 amino acids long. With 2 bases removed from V and 0 bases from J, the gap between germline ends came to 14 bases. The germline gives CDR1 MDHEN, CDR2 SYDVKM. As DNA, the CDR3 is TGTGCCAGCAGTTTAGGTAGGGCAGGGGACTCCTACGAGCAGTACTTC. It specifies CASSLGRAGDSYEQYF.

This clone was recorded only once. The chain has TRBV6-1 and TRBJ1-5, with D tentatively TRBD1 (6 bases). The V gene lost 2 bases and the J gene lost 0 bases, with 11 bases spanning the gap. There are 16 residues in the CDR3. Germline assignment: CDR1 MNHNS and CDR2 SASEGT. The CDR3 region is CASSEFGGLSNQPQHF. CDR3 in DNA: TGTGCCAGCAGTGAATTTGGGGGGCTTAGCAATCAGCCCCAGCATTTT.

This sequence joins TRBV29-1 and TRBJ1-2; D gene unclear. With 5 bases removed from V and 7 bases from J, the gap between germline ends came to 17 bases. The length of the CDR3 is 13 residues. The V gene's germline CDR1 is SQVTM and CDR2 ANQGSEA. CDR3 DNA sequence: TGCAGCGTTATTCGGTCGTCCGGGAGTGGCTACACCTTC. This codes for CSVIRSSGSGYTF.

The table lists this clone with a count of one. V is TRBV11-2 and J is TRBJ2-5; weak D call: TRBD2 (6 bases). CDR1 and CDR2 from the germline V gene are SGHAT and FQNNGV. Trimming stripped 4 bases from V and 2 bases from J, with 14 bases between. The CDR3 is 15 amino acids. The CDR3 loop is CASSWGVPIQETQYF. Here the CDR3 DNA reads TGTGCCAGCAGCTGGGGGGTCCCCATACAAGAGACCCAGTACTTC.

The chain is built from TRBV6-5 and TRBJ2-6; no firm D call. Germline V gene data show CDR1 as MNHEY and CDR2 as SVGAGI. The CDR3 is 13 amino acids. V lost 10 bases and J 2 bases, leaving 9 bases between the germline ends. The CDR3 DNA follows: TGTGCCACCCTGTCCGCTGGGGCCAACGTCCTGACTTTC. This encodes CATLSAGANVLTF.

V is TRBV5-1 and J is TRBJ1-5, with D possibly TRBD1 on 6 matching bases. V gave up 4 bases and J gave up 7 bases, with 12 bases separating them. The CDR3 loop spans 13 amino acids. From germline, CDR1 is SGHRS and CDR2 YFSETQ. CDR3: CASSPDRGQPQHF. CDR3 in DNA: TGCGCCAGCAGCCCGGACAGAGGGCAGCCCCAGCATTTT.

V and J are TRBV19 and TRBJ1-1; D may be TRBD1 (6 bases). Trimming pared 6 bases from V and 1 base from J, leaving 15 bases between. This CDR3 has 15 residues. Germline CDR1 is LNHDA and CDR2 is SQIVND (reference sequence). CDR3: CASRGVRGGNTEAFF. DNA of the CDR3: TGTGCCAGTAGGGGCGTCAGGGGAGGGAACACTGAAGCTTTCTTT.

The J gene is TRBJ1-3, the V gene TRBV11-2; D is undetermined. Germline assignment: CDR1 SGHAT and CDR2 FQNNGV. CDR3 length equals 13 residues. Trimming removed 0 bases at V and 4 bases at J, with 4 bases between. The CDR3: CASSLDTGNTIYF. CDR3 in DNA: TGTGCCAGCAGCTTAGATACGGGAAACACCATATATTTT.

The chain has TRBV28 and TRBJ1-5; D not certain. The CDR3 totals 18 residues. Trimming pared 2 bases from V and 2 bases from J, leaving 19 bases between. CDR1 is MDHEN, CDR2 SYDVKM, per germline. CDR3 DNA: TGTGCCAGCAGTTTAGGGGTGGCGCGAAGGACGCGCAATCAGCCCCAGCATTTT. Its protein product is CASSLGVARRTRNQPQHF.

The chain joins TRBV19 to TRBJ2-3; TRBD2 matches at 7 bases. From germline, CDR1 is LNHDA and CDR2 SQIVND (reference sequence). The CDR3 has 15 residues. The V and J ends lost 5 bases and 2 bases, in that order; junction bases with no gene match: 7. The CDR3 coding sequence is TGTGCCAGTAGTGTCGGACTAGGTTACACAGATACGCAGTATTTT. Residues: CASSVGLGYTDTQYF.

The chain employs TRBV11-3 and TRBJ2-1; 7 bases are shared with TRBD2. This CDR3 has 16 amino acids. From germline, CDR1 is SGHNT and CDR2 YENEEA. J gave up 3 bases and V 4 bases, and 9 bases lay outside the gene matches. CDR3 region: CASSSGGIKNYNEQFF. CDR3 DNA sequence: TGTGCCAGCAGCTCGGGGGGAATTAAAAACTACAATGAGCAGTTCTTC.

Here the CDR3 reads CASSTLNLPSYNEQFF. In DNA, the CDR3 is TGTGCCAGCAGTACTCTTAATCTACCCTCCTACAATGAGCAGTTCTTC. This sequence joins TRBV27 and TRBJ2-1; D gene ambiguous. V lost 5 bases and J 0 bases, leaving 14 bases between the germline ends. The CDR3 loop spans 16 amino acids. Germline V CDR1 and CDR2: MNHEY, SMNVEV (reference sequence).